The clone carrying this TCR beta chain was counted between two and nine times. Its antigen is currently unknown. The data were obtained in a study of beta chain features in type 1 diabetes. Across the whole study: Age and gender were similar between patients and healthy donors, as were cell yields.

With 9 bases removed from V and 2 bases from J, the gap between germline ends came to 14 bases. The CDR3 runs 14 residues. CDR1 and CDR2 (germline): LNHDA, SQIVND (reference sequence). Sequencing targeted expressed TCRB transcripts, as all isolated RNA had been reverse transcribed. Sequencing was performed with immunoSEQ multiplex PCR; in TCRdb, only in-frame clones are kept and a portion is missing. The repertoire holds just over 600,000 clones, with roughly 15% as singletons. Regarding the study as a whole: Equally in patients and controls, shorter templates might have been favored by PCR. The naive, central memory and Treg TCRB repertoires looked more alike in patients than they did in healthy donors.

Every donor had blood drawn once into heparin, about 116 mL on average. The receptor was isolated from a young man in good health. The sequencing sample was made of naive CD4+ T cells from blood. The V and J genes are TRBV19 and TRBJ1-3; possibly TRBD1 for D (6 bases). CDR3 coding DNA: TGTGCCAGCAATCCGACAGGAGCTGGAAACACCATATATTTT. This translates into CASNPTGAGNTIYF. The full variable domain, in which reference TRBV19 and TRBJ1-3 provide the parts outside the CDR3, is DGGITQSPKYLFRKEGQNVTLSCEQNLNHDAMYWYRQDPGQGLRLIYYSQIVNDFQKGDIAEGYSVSREKKESFPLTVTSAQKNPTAFYLCASNPTGAGNTIYFGEGSWLTVV.